This TCR beta chain was sequenced in a study of PD-1 blockade in mismatch repair-deficient tumors. The wider study: Enrolled about 2012-2016, patients had progressing, pretreated mismatch repair-deficient cancers of approximately 13 types.

Findings and caveats of the study: Tumor-resident clones, often absent from pretreatment blood, expanded after pembrolizumab and then contracted.

A remark on this clone: What it recognizes is unknown.

Clones were read by immunoSEQ multiplex PCR, and TCRdb kept only the in-frame ones, dropping some. The table includes more than 95,000 clones, approximately 86% detected once. PCR or immunohistochemistry showed mismatch repair deficiency in every enrolled patient. Three pembrolizumab responders had their TCRs sequenced. Germline-derived CDR1 and CDR2 are MNHNS and SASEGT. The V end was cut by 3 bases, the J end by 3 bases, with 14 bases between. The CDR3 length is 15 residues. The specimen was peripheral blood, collected 44 weeks after starting pembrolizumab. The receptor comes from an adult with mismatch repair-deficient cancer. The chain uses TRBV6-1 and TRBJ1-2; D gene ambiguous. The CDR3 loop is CASSDLRLEYYGYTF. DNA of the CDR3: TGTGCCAGCAGTGATCTGCGTCTGGAGTACTATGGCTACACCTTC.